This T cell receptor beta chain was captured in a study of blood T cells in healthy people across ages. Whole-study findings and limits: Both naive CD4+ cell counts and diversity were greater in long-lived donors than in aged donors. Diversity estimates from one million T cells were considered underestimates.

This clonotype was seen only a few times. Its target is not known. Together with a sample-barcoded 5' primer, a J-beta primer mix was included in a second PCR lasting about 6 to 11 cycles. A minimum of 2.5 million CDR3-containing paired-end reads was obtained for each sample. TCRdb redid the calling of the 5' RACE reads with MiXCR, one entry per CDR3 protein. The table includes about 620,000 distinct CDR3 sequences, under 25% detected once. The CDR3 sequence is 14 residues long. V trimming: 5 bases; J trimming: 5 bases; junction bases outside the gene matches: 8. This sequence joins TRBV12-3 or TRBV12-4 and TRBJ2-5; 7 bases map to TRBD2. This receptor was identified in a man between 70 and 80 years old in good health. Sequences were obtained from blood. The CDR3, as DNA: TGTGCCAGCAGTCGGACTAGTTTTCAGGAGACCCAGTACTTC. Translation: CASSRTSFQETQYF.